The TCR beta chain under discussion was sequenced for a study of tumor-infiltrating lymphocytes in primary liver carcinoma. Study results and caveats: Tumors and blood were compared for top-250-clone fraction, and tumors had the significantly higher value (p = 0.039).

CDR1 and CDR2 (germline): MNHNS, SASEGT. The CDR3 extends over 15 amino acids. Taking about 18-30 mg of unsorted bulk tissue, the authors co-extracted RNA and DNA. The template, about 510 ng total RNA, yielded TCR beta cDNA made with a constant-region primer. Three nested multiplex PCR rounds, a slightly modified ARM-PCR, produced the libraries for TCR beta. The first two PCR rounds used TRBV1-TRBV30 forward primers with a C-beta reverse primer, roughly 10 cycles each. TCRdb called the multiplex PCR reads again in MiXCR, with one record for every CDR3 protein. The sample lists approximately 60,000 distinct CDR3 sequences; 71% were seen once. Comments on this clonotype: What it binds is not known. Because the CDR3 is missing its conserved closing phenylalanine or tryptophan, this is likely a read error.

This receptor was taken from a man aged 40-55 years with primary liver carcinoma and hepatitis B virus infection. The sample taken for sequencing was liver tumor tissue from sampling region 2. Subset described: tumor region T2, inferior pole. The chain recombines TRBV6-1 with TRBJ2-6, with D possibly being TRBD1 (5 bases). The CDR3 region has the DNA TGTGCCAGCAGTGAATTCTCCCAAGGGGCCAACATCCTGACTCTC. This encodes CASSEFSQGANILTL.